This TCR beta chain comes out of a study of T cell changes during pregnancy in multiple sclerosis. There are 15 residues in the CDR3. Trimming at V came to 5 bases and at J to 0 bases, leaving 6 bases not matched to a gene. Per the germline V gene, CDR1 is KGHSH and CDR2 is LQKENI. TCRdb's table, derived via immunoSEQ multiplex PCR, lists solely in-frame clones and lacks some. This table has around 63,000 clones, around 92% appearing once. This clonotype was sampled from a female donor in good health, enrolled as a control in a pregnancy study. V gene TRBV18 combines with J gene TRBJ1-1; the match to TRBD1 covers 7 bases. The sample consisted of peripheral blood, taken in the third trimester of pregnancy. The CDR3 spells CASSRQGVLNTEAFF. The CDR3 bases are TGTGCCAGCTCAAGACAGGGAGTCTTGAACACTGAAGCTTTCTTT.